The 14 T cell receptor beta chains below come from one sample, sequenced in a study of OX40 agonist ivuxolimab in advanced cancers. The library relied on the immunoSEQ multiplex PCR assay. TCRdb's version of the immuneACCESS table is confined to in-frame rearrangements and falls short of the full clone set. An unresolved V gene accounts for under half of the shortfall where checked; the remainder is of unknown origin. Present in this sample are around 46,000 clones, around nine tenths of which were seen just once. The top ten clonotypes cover 10% to 15% of the sample. This specimen was CD4+ or CD8+ T cells sorted from blood, taken in a trial of the OX40 agonist ivuxolimab. The receptors come from an adult with an advanced solid tumor such as melanoma, head and neck, liver or kidney cancer.

The chain combines TRBV19 with TRBJ2-6; either TRBD1 or TRBD2 may fit D (5 bases each). Trimming took off 6 bases at V and 2 bases at J, with 8 bases between the two ends. This CDR3 is 14 amino acids long. Per the germline V gene, CDR1 is LNHDA and CDR2 is SQIVND (reference sequence). This chain's CDR3 is CASRVGAGANVLTF. CDR3 DNA: TGTGCCAGTAGAGTGGGGGCTGGGGCCAACGTCCTGACTTTC.

V gene TRBV2 combines with J gene TRBJ1-1; D uncertain. Trimming pared 8 bases from V and 5 bases from J, leaving 12 bases between. This CDR3 spans 12 amino acids. In germline, CDR1 is SNHLY, CDR2 FYNNEI. CDR3 amino acids: CASGLPGTEAFF. The CDR3 DNA sequence: TGTGCCAGCGGGCTCCCGGGGACTGAAGCTTTCTTT.

CDR3 loop: CASSEWGQGASEQYF. CDR3 bases: TGTGCCAGCAGTGAATGGGGACAGGGGGCTTCCGAGCAGTACTTC. The gene calls are TRBV2 and TRBJ2-7; 12 bases are a match to TRBD1. The CDR3 totals 15 residues. V lost 2 bases and J lost 6; bases outside the gene matches: 5. Germline V gene sequence: CDR1 SNHLY, CDR2 FYNNEI.

The V call is TRBV28, the J call TRBJ1-1; D is unclear. The V gene lost 7 bases and the J gene lost 2 bases, with 17 bases spanning the gap. The CDR3 extends over 15 amino acids. The germline V gene encodes CDR1 MDHEN and CDR2 SYDVKM. The CDR3 nucleotides are TGTGCCAGCACCCGCCGGGCCCCAACTAACACTGAAGCTTTCTTT. This sequence encodes CASTRRAPTNTEAFF.

This chain connects TRBV4-2 to TRBJ1-2; D perhaps matches TRBD1 (6 bases). CDR1 LGHNA and CDR2 YNFKEQ come from the germline V gene. Trimming removed 7 bases at V and 3 bases at J, with 15 bases between. This CDR3 contains 14 residues. The CDR3 nucleotides are TGTGCCAGCACCCCGTTGGGGACACACTATGGCTACACCTTC. This sequence encodes CASTPLGTHYGYTF.

The genes are TRBV10-1 and TRBJ1-3; the match to TRBD1 covers 9 bases. There are 14 residues in the CDR3. Germline V gene data show CDR1 as WNHNN and CDR2 as SYGVQD (reference sequence). Trimming cost V 7 bases and J 3 bases; bases outside gene matches: 4. As DNA, the CDR3 is TGCGCCAGCAAGGGGGACAGGGATGGAAACACCATATATTTT. Protein product: CASKGDRDGNTIYF.

By proportion, this clone is medium-sized. The CDR3 loop is CASSLSVSAGGSGANVLTF. CDR3 nucleotides: TGTGCCAGCAGTTTATCCGTGTCGGCAGGGGGCTCTGGGGCCAACGTCCTGACTTTC. The rearrangement joins TRBV27 to TRBJ2-6; 7 positions agree with TRBD1. Germline V gives CDR1 MNHEY, CDR2 SMNVEV (reference sequence). This CDR3 has 19 residues. With V trimmed by 0 bases and J by 0 bases, 8 bases remained unmatched.

V gene TRBV5-4 combines with J gene TRBJ2-7; 8 bases fit TRBD1. This CDR3 spans 15 amino acids. CDR1 is SGHNT and CDR2 is YYREEE in the germline V gene (reference sequence). Germline trimming cut 4 bases from V and 1 base from J; bases unmatched to any gene: 7. The CDR3 sequence: CASSGRTGKSYEQYF. CDR3 DNA sequence: TGTGCCAGCAGCGGAAGGACAGGGAAGTCCTACGAGCAGTACTTC.

The chain employs TRBV7-9 and TRBJ2-2, with 7 bases aligning to TRBD1. The CDR3 totals 13 residues. V shed 4 bases and J 6 bases; nucleotides not matched to a gene: 2. The germline V gene encodes CDR1 SEHNR and CDR2 FQNEAQ (reference sequence). CDR3 nucleotide sequence: TGTGCCAGCAGCTCACAGGGGTCCGGGGAGCTGTTTTTT. Translating gives CASSSQGSGELFF.

The chain links TRBV11-1 to TRBJ1-1; possibly TRBD1 for D (5 bases). Germline CDR1 reads SGHAT; CDR2 reads FQDESV (reference sequence). The CDR3 has 14 residues. Trimming removed 3 bases from V and 0 bases from J, with 8 bases in between. The CDR3 loop reads CASSLDILNTEAFF. The CDR3 nucleotides are TGTGCCAGCAGCTTGGACATCTTGAACACTGAAGCTTTCTTT.

V is TRBV28 and J is TRBJ1-5; D not certain. The CDR3 runs to 13 residues. With 7 bases removed from V and 2 bases from J, the gap between germline ends came to 9 bases. Germline lookup yields CDR1 MDHEN and CDR2 SYDVKM. CDR3 sequence (DNA): TGTGCCAGCACCCCTTCTGGCAATCAGCCCCAGCATTTT. Amino acid sequence: CASTPSGNQPQHF.

This chain connects TRBV6-1 to TRBJ1-2; D is ambiguous. Looked up from germline, CDR1 is MNHNS and CDR2 is SASEGT. The CDR3 has 17 amino acids. The V gene lost 3 bases and the J gene lost 0 bases, with 17 bases spanning the gap. The CDR3 reads CASSDVDPLLANYGYTF. The CDR3 DNA reads as TGTGCCAGCAGTGATGTAGACCCGTTACTAGCTAACTATGGCTACACCTTC.

V and J are TRBV4-1 and TRBJ2-1; TRBD2 might be the D (7 bases). The germline V gene has CDR1 MGHRA and CDR2 YSYEKL. The CDR3 runs 19 residues. The V and J ends lost 3 bases and 5 bases respectively, with 26 bases between them. The CDR3 DNA reads TGCGCCAGCAGCCATCCCTTGACTAGTGGGGGGGCCTCGGACAATGAGCAGTTCTTC. Translation gives CASSHPLTSGGASDNEQFF.

This chain connects TRBV5-6 to TRBJ2-6; 9 bases fit TRBD1. CDR1 is SGHDT and CDR2 is YYEEEE in the germline V gene. Germline trimming cut 0 bases from V and 0 bases from J; bases unmatched to any gene: 4. The CDR3 runs 18 residues. In nucleotides, the CDR3 is TGTGCCAGCAGCTTGGGACAGGGGGAATACTCTGGGGCCAACGTCCTGACTTTC. Translation: CASSLGQGEYSGANVLTF.